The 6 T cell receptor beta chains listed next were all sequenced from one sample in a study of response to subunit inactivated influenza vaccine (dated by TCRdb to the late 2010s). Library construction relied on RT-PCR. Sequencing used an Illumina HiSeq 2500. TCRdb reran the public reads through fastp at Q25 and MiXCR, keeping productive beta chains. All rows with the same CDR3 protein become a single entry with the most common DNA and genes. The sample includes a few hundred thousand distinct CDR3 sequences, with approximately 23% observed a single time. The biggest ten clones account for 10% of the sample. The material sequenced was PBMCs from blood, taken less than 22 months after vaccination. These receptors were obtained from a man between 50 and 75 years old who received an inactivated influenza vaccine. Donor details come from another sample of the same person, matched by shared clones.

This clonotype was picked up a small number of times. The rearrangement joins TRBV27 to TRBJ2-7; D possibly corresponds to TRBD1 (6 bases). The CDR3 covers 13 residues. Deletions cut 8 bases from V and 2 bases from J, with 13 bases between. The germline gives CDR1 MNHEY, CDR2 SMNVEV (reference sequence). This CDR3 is CASAGTPAYEQYF. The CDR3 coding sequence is TGTGCCAGCGCAGGGACACCAGCCTACGAGCAGTACTTC.

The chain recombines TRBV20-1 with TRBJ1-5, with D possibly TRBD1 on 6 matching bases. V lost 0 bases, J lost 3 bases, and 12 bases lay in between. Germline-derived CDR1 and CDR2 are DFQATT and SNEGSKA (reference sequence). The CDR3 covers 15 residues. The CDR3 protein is CSAREPTGNNQPQHF. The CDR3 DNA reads TGCAGTGCTAGAGAACCTACAGGGAACAATCAGCCCCAGCATTTT.

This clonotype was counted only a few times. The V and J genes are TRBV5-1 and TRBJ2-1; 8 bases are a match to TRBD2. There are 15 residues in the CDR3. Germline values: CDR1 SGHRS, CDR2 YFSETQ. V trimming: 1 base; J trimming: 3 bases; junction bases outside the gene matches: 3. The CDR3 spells CASSLLAGIYNEQFF. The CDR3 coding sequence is TGCGCCAGCAGCTTGTTAGCGGGAATCTACAATGAGCAGTTCTTC.

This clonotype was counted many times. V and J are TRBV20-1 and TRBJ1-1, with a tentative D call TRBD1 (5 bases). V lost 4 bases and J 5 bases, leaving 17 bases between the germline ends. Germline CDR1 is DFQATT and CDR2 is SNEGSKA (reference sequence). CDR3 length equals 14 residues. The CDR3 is CSAKSPPTGTEAFF. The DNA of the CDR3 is TGCAGTGCTAAGTCCCCCCCCACAGGAACTGAAGCTTTCTTT.

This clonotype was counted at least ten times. CDR3 in DNA: TGTGCCAGCTCACCCGCAGGGACTCAGCCCCAGCATTTT. Protein: CASSPAGTQPQHF. This chain joins TRBV18 and TRBJ1-5; perhaps TRBD1 as D (5 bases). The V and J ends lost 3 bases and 6 bases respectively, with 9 bases between them. The CDR3 runs to 13 residues. Germline assignment: CDR1 KGHSH and CDR2 LQKENI.

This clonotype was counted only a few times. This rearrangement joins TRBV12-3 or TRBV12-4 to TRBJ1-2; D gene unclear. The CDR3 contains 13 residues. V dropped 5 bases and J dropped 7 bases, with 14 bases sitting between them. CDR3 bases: TGTGCCAGCAGTCCCCTTGCCTCCTTTGGCTACACCTTC. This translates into CASSPLASFGYTF.